Listed here are 29 T cell receptor beta chains from one sample, sequenced in a study of CD8 T cells in Susac syndrome. It was with random hexamers that about 0.45 to 1 ug RNA was reverse transcribed. TCRdb re-analysed the immunoSEQ multiplex PCR reads in MiXCR, keeping a single row per CDR3 protein. The table records about 150,000 distinct CDR3 sequences, 95% of them present only once. The sequenced sample consisted of CD8+ T cells from PBMCs. The origin of the receptors is a human donor with Susac syndrome.

The V and J genes are TRBV5-6 and TRBJ2-7; the match to TRBD2 covers 8 bases. The CDR3 covers 16 residues. CDR1 and CDR2 from the germline V gene are SGHDT and YYEEEE. Losses at the gene ends were 0 bases for V and 3 bases for J; bases not matched to a gene: 8. The CDR3 loop is CASSLGREERRYEQYF. CDR3 DNA sequence: TGTGCCAGCAGCTTGGGGCGGGAGGAACGGCGCTACGAGCAGTACTTC.

V and J are TRBV28 and TRBJ1-3; 8 bases line up with TRBD1. V trimming: 1 base; J trimming: 4 bases; junction bases outside the gene matches: 6. The CDR3 runs to 16 residues. Germline V gene data show CDR1 as MDHEN and CDR2 as SYDVKM. The CDR3 sequence is CASSLSGTGAGNTIYF. CDR3 DNA sequence: TGTGCCAGCAGTTTATCTGGGACAGGAGCAGGAAACACCATATATTTT.

The genes are TRBV15 and TRBJ2-2; weak D call: TRBD2 (6 bases). The CDR3 consists of 15 residues. The ends were cut back, 4 bases at V and 4 bases at J, with 13 bases in the middle. Germline V gene sequence: CDR1 LNHNV, CDR2 YYDKDF (reference sequence). The CDR3, as DNA: TGTGCCACCAGCAAGGCGGGGTCGGCCACCGGGGAGCTGTTTTTT. Protein sequence: CATSKAGSATGELFF.

The chain links TRBV19 to TRBJ1-2; 9 bases fit TRBD1. Per germline, CDR1 LNHDA and CDR2 SQIVND (reference sequence). This CDR3 is 15 amino acids long. The V and J ends lost 2 bases and 8 bases, in that order; junction bases with no gene match: 9. Written as DNA, the CDR3 is TGTGCCAGTAGTATAAGCCCACAGGGGGCAGGAGGCTACACCTTC. Protein: CASSISPQGAGGYTF.

The chain couples TRBV27 to TRBJ2-4; TRBD2 is a possible D gene (6 bases). The V gene's germline CDR1 is MNHEY and CDR2 SMNVEV (reference sequence). V dropped 3 bases and J dropped 5 bases, with 14 bases sitting between them. The CDR3 contains 15 residues. The CDR3 region has the DNA TGTGCCAGCAGTTTGTTAACTAGCCCGCAAAACATTCAGTACTTC. Its protein is CASSLLTSPQNIQYF.

The chain employs TRBV27 and TRBJ2-7, with TRBD1 matching 7 bases. Trimming cost V 2 bases and J 3 bases; bases outside gene matches: 4. The CDR3 is 14 amino acids. Per germline, CDR1 MNHEY and CDR2 SMNVEV (reference sequence). CDR3: CASSLGAGGYEQYF. The CDR3 DNA sequence: TGTGCCAGCAGTTTAGGGGCAGGGGGCTACGAGCAGTACTTC.

The chain uses TRBV7-9 and TRBJ2-2; the match to TRBD1 covers 7 bases. CDR1 and CDR2 from the germline V gene are SEHNR and FQNEAQ (reference sequence). The CDR3 spans 17 residues. The V and J ends lost 4 bases and 1 base, in that order; junction bases with no gene match: 9. The CDR3 nucleotides read TGTGCCAGCAGCTATCCCGGGACAGCCGAGAACACCGGGGAGCTGTTTTTT. Translating gives CASSYPGTAENTGELFF.

In nucleotides, the CDR3 is TGTGCCACTCGAGAAAAACTGTTTTTT. Translation: CATREKLFF. This chain connects TRBV27 to TRBJ1-4; no clear D. V was trimmed by 10 bases and J by 8 bases, leaving 5 bases between them. Germline V gene lookup returns CDR1 MNHEY and CDR2 SMNVEV (reference sequence). The CDR3 covers 9 residues.

The V and J genes are TRBV13 and TRBJ2-7; 8 bases are a match to TRBD1. This CDR3 is built from 15 residues. Germline V gene sequence: CDR1 PRHDT, CDR2 FYEKMQ (reference sequence). Trimming cost V 5 bases and J 4 bases; bases outside gene matches: 10. DNA for the CDR3: TGTGCCAGCAGCGGCCAGGGGGCAGGGGGGTACGAGCAGTACTTC. Encoded protein: CASSGQGAGGYEQYF. Using reference TRBV13 and TRBJ2-7 for the parts outside the CDR3, the full variable domain is AAGVIQSPRHLIKEKRETATLKCYPIPRHDTVYWYQQGPGQDPQFLISFYEKMQSDKGSIPDRFSAQQFSDYHSELNMSSLELGDSALYFCASSGQGAGGYEQYFGPGTRLTVT.

V usage is TRBV28 and J usage is TRBJ1-2; perhaps TRBD1 as D (6 bases). The V gene lost 3 bases and the J gene lost 2 bases, with 7 bases spanning the gap. This CDR3 has 13 amino acids. CDR1 MDHEN and CDR2 SYDVKM come from the germline V gene. CDR3 protein: CASSFRGNYGYTF. The CDR3 DNA reads TGTGCCAGCAGTTTTAGGGGGAACTATGGCTACACCTTC.

The V and J genes are TRBV6-5 and TRBJ2-7, with D perhaps matching TRBD1 or TRBD2 (5 bases each). CDR1 and CDR2 (germline): MNHEY, SVGAGI. The CDR3 runs 16 residues. Deletions cut 0 bases from V and 0 bases from J, with 12 bases between. The CDR3 reads CASSYSKWDGSYEQYF. The CDR3 coding sequence is TGTGCCAGCAGTTACTCGAAGTGGGACGGCTCCTACGAGCAGTACTTC.

The chain combines TRBV5-1 with TRBJ2-7, with 7 bases fitting TRBD1. Germline V gene data show CDR1 as SGHRS and CDR2 as YFSETQ. V shed 7 bases, J shed 4 bases, and the junction held 11 bases outside the gene matches. The CDR3 is 14 amino acids. The CDR3 protein is CASSFGTEGYEQYF. CDR3 nucleotides: TGCGCCAGCTCCTTCGGGACAGAAGGATACGAGCAGTACTTC.

V gene TRBV6-1 combines with J gene TRBJ1-5, with no clear D. The V gene's germline CDR1 is MNHNS and CDR2 SASEGT. The V end lost 2 bases, the J end lost 1 base, and 9 bases lay between the germline ends. This CDR3 spans 15 amino acids. CDR3: CASSEWSGSNQPQHF. The DNA for the CDR3 is TGTGCCAGCAGTGAATGGTCCGGGAGCAATCAGCCCCAGCATTTT.

This chain uses TRBV4-1 with TRBJ2-1, with 7 bases that match TRBD2. After removal of 4 bases from V and 7 bases from J, the junction contained 13 bases not matched to a gene. Germline CDR1 is MGHRA and CDR2 is YSYEKL. This CDR3 spans 16 amino acids. The CDR3 nucleotides are TGCGCCAGCAGCCGGGCCGGGGGAGGGCCCTCGAATGAGCAGTTCTTC. Its protein is CASSRAGGGPSNEQFF.

The chain combines TRBV2 with TRBJ2-7; no clear D. Germline V CDR1 and CDR2: SNHLY, FYNNEI. Trimming removed 6 bases from V and 6 bases from J, with 9 bases in between. The CDR3 runs 11 residues. The CDR3 region has the DNA TGTGCCAGCAGAGGGCCTGGCGAGCAGTACTTC. Amino acids: CASRGPGEQYF.

The chain joins TRBV4-1 to TRBJ2-3; 7 nucleotides agree with TRBD2. CDR1 and CDR2 (germline): MGHRA, YSYEKL. The CDR3 totals 16 residues. J gave up 1 base and V 0 bases, and 4 bases lay outside the gene matches. The CDR3, as DNA: TGCGCCAGCAGCCAAGAATGGGCGGGAGGCACAGATACGCAGTATTTT. Translating gives CASSQEWAGGTDTQYF.

V usage is TRBV7-3 and J usage is TRBJ2-7; the D gene is possibly TRBD1 (6 bases). Deletions cut 3 bases from V and 3 bases from J, with 18 bases between. The CDR3 is 16 amino acids. Germline V gene lookup returns CDR1 SGHTA and CDR2 FQGTGA. As DNA, the CDR3 is TGTGCCAGCAGCTTGGGACCAGAACAGGGTCACTACGAGCAGTACTTC. Protein: CASSLGPEQGHYEQYF.

The J gene is TRBJ1-2, the V gene TRBV4-2, with D maybe TRBD1 (5 bases). V lost 4 bases and J 0 bases, leaving 12 bases between the germline ends. The CDR3 runs to 15 residues. Germline CDR1 and CDR2: LGHNA and YNFKEQ. This chain's CDR3 is CASSLEATANYGYTF. CDR3 DNA sequence: TGTGCCAGCAGCCTTGAAGCGACAGCTAACTATGGCTACACCTTC.

CDR3 nucleotides: TGTGCCAGCAGTTTATCACCTAGCGGGAGTCATTTGAGCTACAATGAGCAGTTCTTC. Its translation: CASSLSPSGSHLSYNEQFF. This rearrangement joins TRBV27 to TRBJ2-1, with 10 bases matching TRBD2. Germline assignment: CDR1 MNHEY and CDR2 SMNVEV (reference sequence). The ends lost 0 bases at V and 3 bases at J; junction bases unmatched: 11. The CDR3 length is 19 residues.

The chain joins TRBV4-1 to TRBJ2-7; TRBD2 might be the D (5 bases). The germline gives CDR1 MGHRA, CDR2 YSYEKL. The ends were cut back, 4 bases at V and 2 bases at J, with 12 bases in the middle. The CDR3 contains 14 residues. CDR3 in DNA: TGCGCCAGCAGCCCTGCCACGGGGACCTACGAGCAGTACTTC. Its protein is CASSPATGTYEQYF.

The chain recombines TRBV25-1 with TRBJ1-2, with D perhaps TRBD1 (5 bases). V gave up 6 bases and J gave up 5 bases, with 19 bases separating them. Per the germline V gene, CDR1 is MGHDK and CDR2 is SYGVNS. The CDR3 spans 15 residues. CDR3 sequence: CASSGHFGTKYGYTF. As DNA, the CDR3 is TGTGCCAGCAGCGGACATTTCGGGACGAAGTATGGCTACACCTTC.

The V gene is TRBV7-9, the J gene TRBJ1-1; no clear D. With 2 bases removed from V and 0 bases from J, the gap between germline ends came to 7 bases. The germline gives CDR1 SEHNR, CDR2 FQNEAQ (reference sequence). The CDR3 contains 14 residues. This CDR3 reads CASSLLGMNTEAFF. The CDR3 bases are TGTGCCAGCAGCTTACTGGGTATGAACACTGAAGCTTTCTTT. Filled out from reference TRBV7-9 and TRBJ1-1, the complete variable domain reads DTGVSQNPRHKITKRGQNVTFRCDPISEHNRLYWYRQTLGQGPEFLTYFQNEAQLEKSRLLSDRFSAERPKGSFSTLEIQRTEQGDSAMYLCASSLLGMNTEAFFGQGTRLTVV.

The J gene is TRBJ2-2, the V gene TRBV29-1; maybe TRBD2 (6 bases). The CDR3 runs to 15 residues. Germline V gene lookup returns CDR1 SQVTM and CDR2 ANQGSEA. V lost 7 bases and J lost 0, with 15 bases in between. The CDR3 here is CSAPFGGTNTGELFF. As DNA, the CDR3 is TGCAGCGCCCCATTCGGAGGGACGAACACCGGGGAGCTGTTTTTT.

The rearrangement links TRBV27 to TRBJ2-5; tentatively, D is TRBD1 (6 bases). Trimming pared 2 bases from V and 2 bases from J, leaving 9 bases between. This CDR3 is built from 14 residues. Germline CDR1 reads MNHEY; CDR2 reads SMNVEV (reference sequence). CDR3 sequence (DNA): TGTGCCAGCAGTTTAGGGGGCACTCAAGAGACCCAGTACTTC. Translating it yields CASSLGGTQETQYF.

This sequence joins TRBV6-6 and TRBJ2-5, with D hard to call. V gave up 11 bases and J gave up 4 bases, with 11 bases separating them. This CDR3 spans 11 amino acids. Germline V gene sequence: CDR1 MNHNY, CDR2 SVGAGI (reference sequence). Written as DNA, the CDR3 is TGTGCCGCCTTGGACCGAGAGACCCAGTACTTC. Residues: CAALDRETQYF.

This clonotype was counted a single time. For the CDR3, the DNA is TGTGCCAGCAGCTTTGGTCTAGCGGCCGCGAACACCGGGGAGCTGTTTTTT. This sequence encodes CASSFGLAAANTGELFF. The J gene is TRBJ2-2, the V gene TRBV13; the match to TRBD2 covers 7 bases. Looked up from germline, CDR1 is PRHDT and CDR2 is FYEKMQ (reference sequence). The CDR3 runs 17 residues. With V trimmed by 3 bases and J by 0 bases, 7 bases remained unmatched.

The chain joins TRBV2 to TRBJ2-2; 7 bases map to TRBD1. Germline V gene lookup returns CDR1 SNHLY and CDR2 FYNNEI. CDR3 length: 17 amino acids. J gave up 0 bases and V 5 bases, and 9 bases lay outside the gene matches. The CDR3 DNA is TGTGCCAGCAGTATTGTACGGGACAGCCCGAACACCGGGGAGCTGTTTTTT. Amino acid sequence: CASSIVRDSPNTGELFF. The full variable domain, rest sourced from reference TRBV2 and TRBJ2-2, is EPEVTQTPSHQVTQMGQEVILRCVPISNHLYFYWYRQILGQKVEFLVSFYNNEISEKSEIFDDQFSVERPDGSNFTLKIRSTKLEDSAMYFCASSIVRDSPNTGELFFGEGSRLTVL.

The rearrangement links TRBV6-5 to TRBJ1-1, with unresolved D. Trimming took 0 bases from V and 5 from J, leaving 19 bases between them. The CDR3 spans 17 residues. The germline V gene has CDR1 MNHEY and CDR2 SVGAGI. DNA of the CDR3: TGTGCCAGCAGTTACTCGATTTTCGGGGTACGAGGGACTGAAGCTTTCTTT. Its translation: CASSYSIFGVRGTEAFF.

This sequence joins TRBV19 and TRBJ2-1; 9 nucleotides agree with TRBD2. Trimming at V came to 7 bases and at J to 3 bases, leaving 13 bases not matched to a gene. The length of the CDR3 is 17 residues. Germline V gene sequence: CDR1 LNHDA, CDR2 SQIVND (reference sequence). CDR3 bases: TGTGCCAGTAACATCTGGGGCGGGAGGGGATTCTACAATGAGCAGTTCTTC. As protein: CASNIWGGRGFYNEQFF.